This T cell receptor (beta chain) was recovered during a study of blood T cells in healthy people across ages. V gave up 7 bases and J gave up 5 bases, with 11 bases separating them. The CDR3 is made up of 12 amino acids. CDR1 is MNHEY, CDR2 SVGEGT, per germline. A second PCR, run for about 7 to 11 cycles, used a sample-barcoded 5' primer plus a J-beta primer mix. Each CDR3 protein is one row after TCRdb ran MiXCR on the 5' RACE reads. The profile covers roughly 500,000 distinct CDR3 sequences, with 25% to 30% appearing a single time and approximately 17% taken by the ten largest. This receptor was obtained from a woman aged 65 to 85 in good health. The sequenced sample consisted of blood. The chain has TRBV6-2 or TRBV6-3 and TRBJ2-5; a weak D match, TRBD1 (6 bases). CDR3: CASTDRSETQYF. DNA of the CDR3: TGTGCCAGCACCGACAGGTCGGAGACCCAGTACTTC.